The present T cell receptor (beta chain) was sequenced within a study of OX40 agonist ivuxolimab in advanced cancers. On the study more broadly: Cancers in dose escalation were hepatocellular, melanoma, renal cell and head and neck. General observations from the study: Among patients with partial responses at 0.1-3.0 mg/kg, clonal expansion was among the lowest. CD4+ and CD8+ blood T cells expanded clonally by week 6 at 0.1 to 3.0 mg/kg.

To note about this clone: Antigen: not known.

The protocol was immunoSEQ multiplex PCR, while the TCRdb copy is restricted to in-frame clones and leaves out a portion. Among roughly 80,000 clones listed, under 90% were seen once. This sample comprised CD4+ or CD8+ T cells sorted from blood, obtained in a trial of the OX40 agonist ivuxolimab. The TCR originated in an adult with an advanced solid tumor such as melanoma, head and neck, liver or kidney cancer.

CDR3 region: CASPILTDTYEQYF. For the CDR3, the DNA is TGTGCCAGCCCCATTTTAACGGACACCTACGAGCAGTACTTC. The chain is built from TRBV6-8 and TRBJ2-7, with D tentatively TRBD1 (5 bases). Between the trimmed V and J ends, which lost 8 bases and 2 bases, there was a span of 16 bases. The CDR3 spans 14 residues. Germline loops: CDR1 MNHGY, CDR2 SAAAGT.